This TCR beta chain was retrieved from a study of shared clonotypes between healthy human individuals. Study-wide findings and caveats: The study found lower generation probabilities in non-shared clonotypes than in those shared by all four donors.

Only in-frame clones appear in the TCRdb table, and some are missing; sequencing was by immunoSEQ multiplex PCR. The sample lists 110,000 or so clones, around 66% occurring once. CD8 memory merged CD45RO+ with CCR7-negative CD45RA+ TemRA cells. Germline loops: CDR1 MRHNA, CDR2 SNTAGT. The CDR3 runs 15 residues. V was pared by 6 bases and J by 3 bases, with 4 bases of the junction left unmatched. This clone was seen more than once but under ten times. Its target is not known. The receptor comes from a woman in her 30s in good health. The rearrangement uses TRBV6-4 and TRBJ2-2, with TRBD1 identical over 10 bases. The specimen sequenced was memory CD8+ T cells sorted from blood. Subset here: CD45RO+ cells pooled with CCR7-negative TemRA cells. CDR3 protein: CASSDGQGDTGELFF. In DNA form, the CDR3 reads TGTGCCAGCAGCGACGGACAGGGGGACACCGGGGAGCTGTTTTTT.